This T cell receptor beta chain was observed in a study of neurological immune-mediated disorders. Study-level points and caveats: When grouped phylogenetically, the repertoires of 18 of the 34 multiple sclerosis patients fell together in one related-CDR3 cluster, which is a possible signature.

Many counts were recorded for this clonotype. Its target is not known. The cDNA was produced through 5'RACE with 10-nucleotide random UMIs. From the 5' RACE reads, TCRdb called clonotypes with MiXCR, one entry per CDR3 protein. The sample comprises approximately 51,000 distinct CDR3 sequences, about 3.7% of which are singletons, and roughly 5.5% rests with the top ten. The V and J ends lost 5 bases and 5 bases respectively, with 12 bases between them. The CDR3 runs to 13 residues. The receptor's source is a man between 35 and 55 years old with multiple sclerosis. The V call is TRBV12-3 or TRBV12-4, the J call TRBJ2-5, with D perhaps TRBD1 (5 bases). Sequenced: PBMCs. The CDR3 DNA sequence: TGTGCCAGCAGTCCAGGGTTATGGGAGACCCAGTACTTC. Translating it yields CASSPGLWETQYF.